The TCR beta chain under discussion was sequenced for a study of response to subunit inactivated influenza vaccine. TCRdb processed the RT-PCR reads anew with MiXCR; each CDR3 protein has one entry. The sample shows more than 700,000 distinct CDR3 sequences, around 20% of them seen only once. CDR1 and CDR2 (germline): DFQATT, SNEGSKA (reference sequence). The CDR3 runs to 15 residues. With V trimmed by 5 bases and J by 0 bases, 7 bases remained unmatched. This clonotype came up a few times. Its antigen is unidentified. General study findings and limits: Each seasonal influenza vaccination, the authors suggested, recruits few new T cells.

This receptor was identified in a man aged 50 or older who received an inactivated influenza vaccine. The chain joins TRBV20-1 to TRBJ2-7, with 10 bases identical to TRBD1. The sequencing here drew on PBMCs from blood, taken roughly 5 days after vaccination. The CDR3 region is CSAGSGDRGSYEQYF. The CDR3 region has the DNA TGCAGTGCTGGCTCTGGGGACAGGGGCTCCTACGAGCAGTACTTC.